The 27 T cell receptor beta chains below come from one sample, sequenced in a study of a mutant IDH1 vaccine in newly diagnosed glioma. Sequencing was performed with immunoSEQ multiplex PCR; in TCRdb, only in-frame clones are kept and a portion is missing. The sample includes approximately 100,000 clones, 70% to 90% of them seen just once. Time point reported: baseline, week 1 (first vaccination visit). Treatment given: pre-vaccination baseline after standard-of-care therapy. Specimen: PBMCs, collected from a glioma patient treated with radiotherapy, temozolomide or both. The receptors stem from a woman between 45 and 65 years old with glioma.

The CDR3 region is CASSPRHRGGETQYF. In DNA form, the CDR3 reads TGTGCCAGCAGTCCGCGCCACAGGGGAGGAGAGACCCAGTACTTC. J is TRBJ2-5 and V is TRBV27, with a tentative D call TRBD1 (7 bases). The CDR3 is made up of 15 amino acids. Trimming shortened V by 5 bases and J by 4 bases, and 17 bases separated the two germline ends. Germline lookup yields CDR1 MNHEY and CDR2 SMNVEV (reference sequence).

The sample holds a few counts of this clone. CDR3 sequence (DNA): TGCAGCGTTGCTTCCGGGGCGCACACTGAAGCTTTCTTT. The encoded protein is CSVASGAHTEAFF. V and J are TRBV29-1 and TRBJ1-1; maybe TRBD1 (5 bases). CDR1 and CDR2 from the germline V gene are SQVTM and ANQGSEA. This CDR3 is built from 13 residues. Trimming stripped 4 bases from V and 3 bases from J, with 12 bases between.

The chain links TRBV6-1 to TRBJ2-5; the D is unclear. CDR3 length equals 16 residues. V gave up 2 bases and J gave up 2 bases, with 15 bases separating them. Germline values: CDR1 MNHNS, CDR2 SASEGT. The DNA of the CDR3 is TGTGCCAGCAGTGAATCCAGACACGTCCTACAAGAGACCCAGTACTTC. Translating gives CASSESRHVLQETQYF.

The chain recombines TRBV19 with TRBJ2-3; TRBD2 aligns across 8 bases. This CDR3 region has 16 residues. Per germline, CDR1 LNHDA and CDR2 SQIVND (reference sequence). V shed 0 bases and J 6 bases; nucleotides not matched to a gene: 8. The CDR3, as DNA: TGTGCCAGTAGTATAGATCTCACCGGGAGGGCTGATACGCAGTATTTT. It codes for CASSIDLTGRADTQYF.

The chain has TRBV10-3 and TRBJ2-1, with 9 bases that match TRBD2. The CDR3 length is 13 residues. CDR1 is ENHRY, CDR2 SYGVKD, per germline. With 9 bases clipped from V and 5 bases from J, the junction kept 5 bases outside the gene matches. In nucleotides, the CDR3 is TGTGCCATATCCGAGCGGGAGGACAATGAGCAGTTCTTC. It specifies CAISEREDNEQFF.

This rearrangement joins TRBV5-1 to TRBJ2-7, with TRBD2 matching over 9 bases. There are 14 residues in the CDR3. Germline CDR1 and CDR2: SGHRS and YFSETQ. With 4 bases clipped from V and 3 bases from J, the junction kept 5 bases outside the gene matches. CDR3: CASSVAGDLYEQYF. Here the CDR3 DNA reads TGCGCCAGCAGCGTAGCGGGAGATCTCTACGAGCAGTACTTC.

The chain combines TRBV10-2 with TRBJ2-1, with TRBD2 identical over 11 bases. Germline loops: CDR1 WSHSY, CDR2 SAAADI. V gave up 3 bases and J gave up 6 bases; unmatched junction bases: 7. The CDR3 runs to 16 residues. CDR3 sequence (DNA): TGCGCCAGCAGTGATCAGCTAGCGGGAGGTTTCAATGAGCAGTTCTTC. Translating it yields CASSDQLAGGFNEQFF.

The chain recombines TRBV5-1 with TRBJ2-2; D unresolved. Germline CDR1 reads SGHRS; CDR2 reads YFSETQ. Trimming shortened V by 5 bases and J by 6 bases, and 14 bases separated the two germline ends. The CDR3 covers 14 residues. The CDR3 reads CASSSNANPGELFF. The CDR3 coding sequence is TGCGCCAGCAGTTCGAATGCTAACCCCGGGGAGCTGTTTTTT.

This clone was found once. The gene calls are TRBV5-1 and TRBJ2-5; TRBD2 agrees at 8 bases. From germline, CDR1 is SGHRS and CDR2 YFSETQ. The junction had 3 bases not matched to a gene; V was cut back by 2 bases and J by 3 bases. The CDR3 has 14 residues. The CDR3 nucleotides are TGCGCCAGCAGCTTTAGCGGGGCGAAAGAGACCCAGTACTTC. This translates into CASSFSGAKETQYF.

Only one count was recorded for this clone. The V gene is TRBV6-5, the J gene TRBJ1-2, with 8 bases identical to TRBD1. Germline CDR1 reads MNHEY; CDR2 reads SVGAGI. CDR3 size: 14 residues. V lost 4 bases to trimming and J lost 4 bases; unmatched junction nucleotides: 5. CDR3 protein: CASSFDRGLYGYTF. CDR3 bases: TGTGCCAGCAGTTTTGACAGGGGCCTCTATGGCTACACCTTC.

This clone has just a few counts. This chain joins TRBV5-1 and TRBJ1-4; 9 bases align to TRBD1. The V gene end was trimmed by 4 bases and the J gene end by 7 bases; junction bases not matched to a gene: 8. Germline CDR1 reads SGHRS; CDR2 reads YFSETQ. This CDR3 comprises 15 residues. The CDR3 protein is CASSATTGGFEKLFF. The CDR3 DNA reads as TGCGCCAGCAGCGCCACTACAGGGGGCTTTGAAAAACTGTTTTTT.

This chain connects TRBV27 to TRBJ2-7; 12 bases line up with TRBD1. The germline gives CDR1 MNHEY, CDR2 SMNVEV (reference sequence). With V trimmed by 4 bases and J by 5 bases, 9 bases remained unmatched. This CDR3 is built from 16 residues. The CDR3 coding sequence is TGTGCCAGCAGTTCCATAGGGGGACAGGGGGCGAACGAGCAGTACTTC. Translating gives CASSSIGGQGANEQYF.

This chain connects TRBV6-5 to TRBJ1-2; TRBD1 is a possible D gene (6 bases). Germline assignment: CDR1 MNHEY and CDR2 SVGAGI. This CDR3 spans 13 amino acids. V was cut by 4 bases and J by 10 bases, with 16 bases left in between. This chain's CDR3 is CASSSGATPAYTF. For the CDR3, the DNA is TGTGCCAGCAGTTCAGGGGCAACCCCCGCCTACACCTTC.

V usage is TRBV6-1 and J usage is TRBJ1-2, with a possible D match to TRBD1 (5 bases). The V gene's germline CDR1 is MNHNS and CDR2 SASEGT. There are 16 residues in the CDR3. With 4 bases removed from V and 2 bases from J, the gap between germline ends came to 17 bases. CDR3 sequence reads: CASSGTSQGSNYGYTF. As DNA, the CDR3 is TGTGCCAGCAGTGGGACGAGCCAGGGTAGCAACTATGGCTACACCTTC.

The V call is TRBV6-1, the J call TRBJ1-2, with D possibly matching TRBD1 (5 bases). Trimming took off 2 bases at V and 7 bases at J, with 17 bases between the two ends. CDR3 length: 15 amino acids. Germline-derived CDR1 and CDR2 are MNHNS and SASEGT. The CDR3 here is CASSERDTRGGGYTF. CDR3 in DNA: TGTGCCAGCAGTGAAAGAGACACCCGGGGGGGTGGCTACACCTTC.

The chain links TRBV10-3 to TRBJ2-7, with 7 bases fitting TRBD1. In germline, CDR1 is ENHRY, CDR2 SYGVKD. J was trimmed by 2 bases and V by 11 bases; bases with no gene match: 12. The CDR3 sequence is 14 residues long. Here the CDR3 DNA reads TGTGCCTCTAGGGCCCAGCAGGGGGCCTACGAGCAGTACTTC. Its protein is CASRAQQGAYEQYF.

The rearrangement joins TRBV6-6 to TRBJ1-1; D ambiguous. The germline gives CDR1 MNHNY, CDR2 SVGAGI (reference sequence). This CDR3 region has 12 residues. Trimming removed 8 bases at V and 1 base at J, with 8 bases between. CDR3 loop: CASEQQNTEAFF. CDR3 sequence (DNA): TGTGCCAGCGAACAGCAGAACACTGAAGCTTTCTTT.

V is TRBV6-1 and J is TRBJ2-7; 7 nucleotides match TRBD1. Germline V lookup: CDR1 MNHNS, CDR2 SASEGT. CDR3 length equals 15 residues. The junction had 8 bases not matched to a gene; V was cut back by 0 bases and J by 6 bases. The CDR3 DNA reads as TGTGCCAGCAGTGAAGCTTACAGGGGCGAAAGCGAGCAGTACTTC. Translation gives CASSEAYRGESEQYF.

J is TRBJ2-5 and V is TRBV9; 8 nucleotides agree with TRBD1. The CDR3 is made up of 15 amino acids. Germline assignment: CDR1 SGDLS and CDR2 YYNGEE. Germline trimming cut 0 bases from V and 5 bases from J; bases unmatched to any gene: 6. In nucleotides, the CDR3 is TGTGCCAGCAGCGTAGCCGGCCGACAGGGGGAGACCCAGTACTTC. Translation gives CASSVAGRQGETQYF.

The chain employs TRBV4-2 and TRBJ1-2; unclear D gene. Germline loops: CDR1 LGHNA, CDR2 YNFKEQ. The V and J ends lost 1 base and 6 bases respectively, with 3 bases between them. The CDR3 spans 11 residues. CDR3 coding DNA: TGTGCCAGCAGCCAAGGGGATGGCTACACCTTC. It specifies CASSQGDGYTF.

The rearrangement joins TRBV10-3 to TRBJ1-6; D gene uncertain. V lost 2 bases and J lost 3, with 8 bases in between. Germline lookup yields CDR1 ENHRY and CDR2 SYGVKD. CDR3 length: 15 amino acids. The CDR3 sequence: CAISEGVDYNSPLHF. The CDR3 DNA follows: TGTGCCATCAGTGAGGGGGTGGACTATAATTCACCCCTCCACTTT.

The J gene is TRBJ1-1, the V gene TRBV11-2; D is undetermined. The germline CDR1 and CDR2 sequences are SGHAT and FQNNGV. The CDR3 loop spans 16 amino acids. Trimming shortened V by 0 bases and J by 4 bases, and 15 bases separated the two germline ends. The CDR3 nucleotides are TGTGCCAGCAGCTTAGATTTCGGGGTAAGGGCCACTGAAGCTTTCTTT. Translation gives CASSLDFGVRATEAFF.

The rearrangement joins TRBV4-2 to TRBJ2-2, with D possibly being TRBD1 (6 bases). This CDR3 is 15 amino acids long. Germline V gene sequence: CDR1 LGHNA, CDR2 YNFKEQ. The ends were cut back, 0 bases at V and 7 bases at J, with 12 bases in the middle. CDR3 bases: TGTGCCAGCAGCCAAGAGGGGCAGGGGCACGGGGAGCTGTTTTTT. Translating gives CASSQEGQGHGELFF.

This chain uses TRBV4-2 with TRBJ2-7, with TRBD1 matching over 10 bases. The CDR3 loop spans 15 amino acids. Per the germline V gene, CDR1 is LGHNA and CDR2 is YNFKEQ. J lost 5 bases, V lost 0 bases, and 4 bases had no gene match. In nucleotides, the CDR3 is TGTGCCAGCAGCCAAGATCATGGACAGGGGGACGAGCAGTACTTC. This sequence encodes CASSQDHGQGDEQYF.

This chain joins TRBV19 and TRBJ1-2, with TRBD1 as a possible D gene (5 bases). This CDR3 is built from 11 residues. Trimming removed 5 bases from V and 6 bases from J, with 7 bases in between. Per germline, CDR1 LNHDA and CDR2 SQIVND (reference sequence). The CDR3 DNA reads as TGTGCCAGTAGTGTACAGGATGGCTACACCTTC. Its translation: CASSVQDGYTF.

This rearrangement joins TRBV7-9 to TRBJ2-1; 8 nucleotides agree with TRBD1. CDR3 length: 12 residues. Germline lookup yields CDR1 SEHNR and CDR2 FQNEAQ (reference sequence). Trimming removed 5 bases from V and 9 bases from J; junction bases left unmatched: 3. The DNA for the CDR3 is TGTGCCAGCAGCCCAGACAGGGGTGAGCAGTTCTTC. This codes for CASSPDRGEQFF.

The V and J genes are TRBV19 and TRBJ1-6; D is unclear. The germline V and J ends were trimmed by 5 bases and 5 bases, with 13 bases remaining between them. The CDR3 contains 15 residues. Germline values: CDR1 LNHDA, CDR2 SQIVND (reference sequence). DNA for the CDR3: TGTGCCAGTAGTCTCCGGCACGAAGATAATTCACCCCTCCACTTT. Translated: CASSLRHEDNSPLHF.